These 26 T cell receptor beta chains came from one sample sequenced in a study of T cell responses to AZD1222 COVID-19 vaccine. Using immunoSEQ multiplex PCR, the repertoire was profiled, and TCRdb retains in-frame clones only, with some absent. The sample lists some 25,000 clones; approximately 86% were seen once. The input for sequencing was peripheral blood, taken 28 days after the second AZD1222 dose. These receptors were obtained from an adult who received the AZD1222 COVID-19 vaccine.

The rearrangement uses TRBV14 and TRBJ2-3, with D perhaps TRBD2 (5 bases). This CDR3 comprises 16 residues. CDR1 SGHDN and CDR2 FVKESK come from the germline V gene. Deletions cut 1 base from V and 5 bases from J, with 16 bases between. The CDR3 here is CASSQVVGLVGDTQYF. The CDR3 DNA follows: TGTGCCAGCAGCCAAGTCGTAGGACTGGTCGGAGATACGCAGTATTTT.

The V call is TRBV12-2, the J call TRBJ2-7; TRBD1 is taken as the D call from the table, unchecked against the DNA. TRBV12-2 is shown as a pseudogene. CDR3 length: 15 amino acids. This CDR3 is CASRLPKTGSYEQYF. CDR3 sequence (DNA): TGTGCAAGTCGCTTACCGAAGACAGGTTCCTACGAGCAGTACTTC.

The chain carries TRBV5-1 and TRBJ1-2, with a tentative D call TRBD1 (5 bases). CDR3 length: 16 residues. Trimming removed 1 base from V and 5 bases from J, with 18 bases in between. Germline loops: CDR1 SGHRS, CDR2 YFSETQ. The CDR3 DNA reads TGCGCCAGCAGCTTGCAGGAGGGCCCGAGGGGATATGGCTACACCTTC. This sequence encodes CASSLQEGPRGYGYTF.

V and J are TRBV10-3 and TRBJ1-5, with D uncertain. Germline CDR1 reads ENHRY; CDR2 reads SYGVKD. V was trimmed by 2 bases and J by 4 bases, leaving 9 bases between them. The CDR3 runs 14 residues. DNA for the CDR3: TGTGCCATCAGTGAGCAAGGAAGTAATCAGCCCCAGCATTTT. Translating it yields CAISEQGSNQPQHF.

The chain combines TRBV15 with TRBJ2-3; 12 bases agree with TRBD2. Per the germline V gene, CDR1 is LNHNV and CDR2 is YYDKDF (reference sequence). V shed 5 bases and J 9 bases; nucleotides not matched to a gene: 12. This CDR3 region has 16 residues. CDR3 in amino acids: CATSSHQLAGGRTQYF. As DNA, the CDR3 is TGTGCCACCAGCTCCCACCAACTAGCGGGAGGTAGAACGCAGTATTTT.

This chain links TRBV7-8 with TRBJ2-7; D remains ambiguous. Trimming removed 1 base from V and 1 base from J, with 5 bases in between. Germline CDR1 SGHVS, CDR2 FQNEAQ. The CDR3 consists of 13 residues. CDR3 nucleotides: TGTGCCAGCAGCTTAGACGAATCCTACGAGCAGTACTTC. It encodes CASSLDESYEQYF.

The rearrangement links TRBV3-1 (or the pseudogene TRBV3-2) to TRBJ1-5, with D perhaps matching TRBD1 (6 bases). Trimming removed 2 bases from V and 4 bases from J, with 9 bases in between. The germline V gene has CDR1 LGHDT and CDR2 YNNKEL (reference sequence). This CDR3 region has 14 residues. CDR3 sequence reads: CASSQRGANQPQHF. The CDR3 DNA is TGTGCCAGCAGCCAAAGGGGGGCAAATCAGCCCCAGCATTTT.

This clone has a single count. The chain combines TRBV11-2 with TRBJ2-1, with 11 bases that match TRBD2. Germline CDR1 SGHAT, CDR2 FQNNGV. CDR3 length equals 16 residues. The ends lost 2 bases at V and 11 bases at J; junction bases unmatched: 11. The CDR3 coding sequence is TGTGCCAGCAGCTTATTGTTGGGACTAGCGGAGCCTAAGCAGTTCTTC. This sequence encodes CASSLLLGLAEPKQFF.

The J gene is TRBJ2-3, the V gene TRBV11-2; TRBD2 agrees at 7 bases. Trimming removed 2 bases from V and 0 bases from J; junction bases left unmatched: 2. This CDR3 region has 15 residues. Germline CDR1 and CDR2: SGHAT and FQNNGV. The CDR3: CASSLNGGSTDTQYF. As DNA, the CDR3 is TGTGCCAGCAGCTTAAACGGGGGGAGCACAGATACGCAGTATTTT.

This chain uses TRBV28 with TRBJ1-2; 9 bases line up with TRBD1. The junction had 7 bases not matched to a gene; V was cut back by 5 bases and J by 3 bases. Germline CDR1 and CDR2: MDHEN and SYDVKM. The CDR3 runs to 15 residues. The CDR3 bases are TGTGCCAGCAGTCCCACCCGGGACAGGGACTATGGCTACACCTTC. As protein: CASSPTRDRDYGYTF.

This chain joins TRBV6-4 and TRBJ2-3, with TRBD1 matching 10 bases. The trim removed 2 bases at V and 1 base at J, leaving 0 bases unmatched. Germline V gene sequence: CDR1 MRHNA, CDR2 SNTAGT. The CDR3 totals 15 residues. In DNA form, the CDR3 reads TGTGCCAGCAGTGACGGGACAGGGGGCACAGATACGCAGTATTTT. Encoded protein: CASSDGTGGTDTQYF.

This clone appeared a single time. J is TRBJ1-3 and V is TRBV9; perhaps TRBD1 as D (6 bases). Germline V gene sequence: CDR1 SGDLS, CDR2 YYNGEE. Trimming stripped 0 bases from V and 1 base from J, with 17 bases between. The CDR3 has 18 residues. The CDR3 DNA sequence: TGTGCCAGCAGCGTAGATCAGGGGCGAGAAATATCTGGAAACACCATATATTTT. This gives the protein CASSVDQGREISGNTIYF.

V and J are TRBV7-2 and TRBJ2-1, with 9 bases that match TRBD1. The CDR3 is 13 amino acids. V trimming: 5 bases; J trimming: 12 bases; junction bases outside the gene matches: 8. The V gene's germline CDR1 is SGHTA and CDR2 FQGNSA. In nucleotides, the CDR3 is TGTGCCAGCAGCCTACAATACAGGGGGCGGCAGTTCTTC. It specifies CASSLQYRGRQFF.

The chain combines TRBV30 with TRBJ1-2, with TRBD1 matching 8 bases. The CDR3 length is 13 residues. Germline loops: CDR1 GTSNPN, CDR2 SVGIG (reference sequence). Germline trimming cut 4 bases from V and 3 bases from J; bases unmatched to any gene: 4. Here the CDR3 reads CAWIRGLDYGYTF. In DNA, the CDR3 is TGTGCCTGGATCAGGGGGCTTGACTATGGCTACACCTTC.

This chain joins TRBV27 and TRBJ1-6; D gene uncertain. The germline V and J ends were trimmed by 2 bases and 14 bases, with 16 bases remaining between them. The CDR3 totals 14 residues. Germline CDR1 reads MNHEY; CDR2 reads SMNVEV (reference sequence). The DNA of the CDR3 is TGTGCCAGCAGTTTAGAGGTCAATCCTGGGTCCCTCCACTTT. Its translation: CASSLEVNPGSLHF.

CDR3: CSASGTGEKYEGYTF. As DNA, the CDR3 is TGCAGCGCTAGTGGGACAGGGGAAAAGTATGAGGGCTACACCTTC. This chain connects TRBV29-1 to TRBJ1-2; 10 bases match TRBD1. This CDR3 has 15 amino acids. With 7 bases clipped from V and 8 bases from J, the junction kept 16 bases outside the gene matches. The germline gives CDR1 SQVTM, CDR2 ANQGSEA.

The DNA of the CDR3 is TGTGCCAGCAGCTTAAGTGGGAAAGAGACCCAGTACTTC. This translates into CASSLSGKETQYF. V is TRBV11-2 and J is TRBJ2-5, with D hard to call. The CDR3 has 13 residues. Looked up from germline, CDR1 is SGHAT and CDR2 is FQNNGV. Trimming pared 2 bases from V and 3 bases from J, leaving 7 bases between.

This chain joins TRBV19 and TRBJ2-3; 7 bases fit TRBD1. This CDR3 has 12 amino acids. The junction had 2 bases not matched to a gene; V was cut back by 5 bases and J by 6 bases. Germline values: CDR1 LNHDA, CDR2 SQIVND (reference sequence). The CDR3 DNA follows: TGTGCCAGTAGTCAACAGGGGGATACGCAGTATTTT. Protein product: CASSQQGDTQYF.

This clone was detected only a few times. The chain joins TRBV29-1 to TRBJ2-7, with TRBD2 as a possible D gene (6 bases). CDR1 is SQVTM and CDR2 is ANQGSEA in the germline V gene. With 5 bases removed from V and 1 base from J, the gap between germline ends came to 12 bases. The CDR3 is made up of 13 amino acids. The DNA of the CDR3 is TGCAGCGTTATATTCGGGAGTTCCTACGAGCAGTACTTC. It specifies CSVIFGSSYEQYF.

This chain links TRBV19 with TRBJ1-1; D is ambiguous. The V end was cut by 4 bases, the J end by 4 bases, with 10 bases between. CDR1 LNHDA and CDR2 SQIVND come from the germline V gene (reference sequence). The CDR3 extends over 13 amino acids. Here the CDR3 reads CASSRNAPTEAFF. Written as DNA, the CDR3 is TGTGCCAGTAGTAGAAACGCCCCCACTGAAGCTTTCTTT.

J is TRBJ2-7 and V is TRBV15; the D call may be TRBD1 or TRBD2 (6 bases each). CDR3 length: 14 residues. CDR1 and CDR2 (germline): LNHNV, YYDKDF (reference sequence). V was clipped by 1 base and J by 4 bases, with 11 bases between them. In DNA form, the CDR3 reads TGTGCCACCAGCAGAGGGGGGGCGGGATACGAGCAGTACTTC. This gives the protein CATSRGGAGYEQYF.

The chain recombines TRBV7-2 with TRBJ2-1; TRBD2 agrees at 11 bases. The V gene's germline CDR1 is SGHTA and CDR2 FQGNSA. The CDR3 runs to 17 residues. V dropped 0 bases and J dropped 9; count of bases not matched to a gene: 10. CDR3 region: CASSLASGRVQRGEQFF. In DNA, the CDR3 is TGTGCCAGCAGCTTAGCTAGCGGGAGGGTTCAGCGGGGTGAGCAGTTCTTC.

This chain uses TRBV24-1 with TRBJ1-4; D is unclear. The V end lost 0 bases, the J end lost 3 bases, and 13 bases lay between the germline ends. Per the germline V gene, CDR1 is KGHDR and CDR2 is SFDVKD. The CDR3 length is 17 residues. This chain's CDR3 is CATSDLLPVGANEKLFF. The CDR3 coding sequence is TGTGCCACCAGTGATTTGCTGCCAGTCGGGGCTAATGAAAAACTGTTTTTT.

V gene TRBV6-5 combines with J gene TRBJ2-6; D unresolved. From germline, CDR1 is MNHEY and CDR2 SVGAGI. This CDR3 is built from 13 residues. The V end was cut by 8 bases, the J end by 2 bases, with 7 bases between. In DNA form, the CDR3 reads TGTGCCAGCCAACGTACTGGGGCCAACGTCCTGACTTTC. It yields the protein CASQRTGANVLTF.

This chain uses TRBV19 with TRBJ2-1; the match to TRBD1 covers 7 bases. CDR1 LNHDA and CDR2 SQIVND come from the germline V gene (reference sequence). The trim removed 6 bases at V and 9 bases at J, leaving 11 bases unmatched. This CDR3 contains 14 residues. CDR3 bases: TGTGCCAGTAGGATGACAGGGTCTTCTGCTGAGCAGTTCTTC. It specifies CASRMTGSSAEQFF.

J is TRBJ2-3 and V is TRBV3-1 (or the pseudogene TRBV3-2); the D call may be TRBD1 or TRBD2 (5 bases each). This CDR3 is built from 13 residues. CDR1 is LGHDT and CDR2 is YNNKEL in the germline V gene (reference sequence). The V end lost 3 bases, the J end lost 8 bases, and 12 bases lay between the germline ends. For the CDR3, the DNA is TGTGCCAGCAGCCAGGTCGGGACGGGTACGCAGTATTTT. As protein: CASSQVGTGTQYF.